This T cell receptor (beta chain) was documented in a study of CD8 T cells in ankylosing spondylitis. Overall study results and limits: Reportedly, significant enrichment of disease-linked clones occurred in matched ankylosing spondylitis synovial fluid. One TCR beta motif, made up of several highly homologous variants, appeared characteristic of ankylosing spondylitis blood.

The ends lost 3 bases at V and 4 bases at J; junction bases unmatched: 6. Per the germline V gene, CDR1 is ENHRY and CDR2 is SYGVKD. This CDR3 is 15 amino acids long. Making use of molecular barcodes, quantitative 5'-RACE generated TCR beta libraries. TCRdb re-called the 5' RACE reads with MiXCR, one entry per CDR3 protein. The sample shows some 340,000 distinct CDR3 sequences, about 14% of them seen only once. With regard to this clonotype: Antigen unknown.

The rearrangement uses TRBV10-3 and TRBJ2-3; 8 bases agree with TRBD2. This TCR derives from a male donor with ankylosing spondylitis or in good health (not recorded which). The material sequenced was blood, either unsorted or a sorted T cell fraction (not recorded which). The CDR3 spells CAISDAGGQADTQYF. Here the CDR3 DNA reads TGTGCCATCAGTGACGCGGGGGGTCAGGCAGATACGCAGTATTTT.